This T cell receptor beta chain appears in the sequencing data of a study of T cells in Graves' hyperthyroidism and ophthalmopathy. Study-wide findings and caveats: Ophthalmopathy stood apart from stable hyperthyroidism in a 13 V-J model. Most clonotypes that expanded in the thyroid above 0.001 also showed up in blood.

Newly diagnosed hyperthyroidism patients aged 18 to 65 years had disease lasting under 2 months. Out of roughly 9.1 ml of fresh peripheral blood came the PBMCs. This clonotype has at least ten counts. What it binds is unknown. The CDR3 loop spans 15 amino acids. Germline V gene sequence: CDR1 SGHNT, CDR2 YYREEE (reference sequence). Trimming cost V 3 bases and J 0 bases; bases outside gene matches: 4. TCR beta CDR3 region amplification was performed from RNA transcripts. HTBI primers were used for first-round RT-PCR of the TCR CDR3. Each CDR3 protein gets one entry after TCRdb re-called the multiplex PCR reads with MiXCR. The sample includes more than 300,000 distinct CDR3 sequences, more than 11% of them seen just once.

The clonotype originates from an older woman with Graves' hyperthyroidism. The material sequenced was blood. This chain uses TRBV5-4 with TRBJ2-7; 9 positions match TRBD2. As DNA, the CDR3 is TGTGCCAGCAGCTCCCTTAGCGGGAGCTCCTACGAGCAGTACTTC. Translated: CASSSLSGSSYEQYF.